These 17 T cell receptor beta chains were all obtained from the same sample, sequenced in a study of CD8 T cells in Susac syndrome. After extraction with the RNeasy kit, roughly 0.45 to 1 ug of the RNA was reverse transcribed using random hexamers. TCRdb ran MiXCR on the immunoSEQ multiplex PCR reads and lists one entry per CDR3 protein. The sample yields about 250,000 distinct CDR3 sequences, 80% to 95% seen once. Material for sequencing was CD4+ T cells from PBMCs. The receptors stem from a human donor with multiple sclerosis.

The V gene is TRBV30, the J gene TRBJ2-3; D ambiguous. The CDR3 consists of 16 residues. V was clipped by 5 bases and J by 2 bases, with 20 bases between them. Germline-derived CDR1 and CDR2 are GTSNPN and SVGIG (reference sequence). CDR3: CAWGYVKGGLTDTQYF. Here the CDR3 DNA reads TGTGCCTGGGGATATGTGAAGGGCGGCCTCACAGATACGCAGTATTTT.

The genes are TRBV3-1 and TRBJ2-5, with a tentative D call TRBD2 (6 bases). The CDR3 contains 12 residues. From germline, CDR1 is LGHDT and CDR2 YNNKEL (reference sequence). Trimming removed 3 bases at V and 5 bases at J, with 7 bases between. The CDR3 DNA is TGTGCCAGCAGCCACAGCGGGGAGACCCAGTACTTC. It codes for CASSHSGETQYF.

The V and J genes are TRBV2 and TRBJ2-7; no reliable D call. Germline V gene data show CDR1 as SNHLY and CDR2 as FYNNEI. There are 12 residues in the CDR3. The V gene lost 5 bases and the J gene lost 4 bases, with 9 bases spanning the gap. CDR3 bases: TGTGCCAGCAGTCGCCAGGTATACGAGCAGTACGTC. The encoded protein is CASSRQVYEQYV.

The CDR3 DNA reads as TGTGCCAGCAGTGCGGGACAGGGCGTCCGGGTGGTCTCCTACAATGAGCAGTTCTTC. It is translated as CASSAGQGVRVVSYNEQFF. The chain recombines TRBV6-1 with TRBJ2-1; TRBD1 matches 9 bases. Germline CDR1 and CDR2: MNHNS and SASEGT. V lost 4 bases and J lost 0; bases outside the gene matches: 13. The CDR3 sequence is 19 residues long.

This chain uses TRBV11-2 with TRBJ2-7; TRBD2 matches 8 bases. Germline-derived CDR1 and CDR2 are SGHAT and FQNNGV. Germline trimming cut 0 bases from V and 4 bases from J; bases unmatched to any gene: 11. The CDR3 is 17 amino acids. In nucleotides, the CDR3 is TGTGCCAGCAGCTTAGATTCTATCGGCGGGGGGCTGTACGAGCAGTACTTC. It specifies CASSLDSIGGGLYEQYF.

The V and J genes are TRBV30 and TRBJ1-2; 8 nucleotides align to TRBD1. Germline loops: CDR1 GTSNPN, CDR2 SVGIG (reference sequence). The length of the CDR3 is 12 residues. Trimming removed 7 bases from V and 1 base from J; junction bases left unmatched: 2. CDR3 bases: TGTGCCTCGGGACAGGTTAACTATGGCTACACCTTC. It codes for CASGQVNYGYTF.

This clonotype was counted only a few times. The chain joins TRBV28 to TRBJ1-1, with no clear D. Germline-derived CDR1 and CDR2 are MDHEN and SYDVKM. Trimming took off 2 bases at V and 4 bases at J, with 5 bases between the two ends. This CDR3 is 12 amino acids long. The CDR3 nucleotides read TGTGCCAGCAGTTTACCGGGCACTGAAGCTTTCTTT. Protein sequence: CASSLPGTEAFF.

The rearrangement links TRBV30 to TRBJ2-1; 7 nucleotides match TRBD2. This CDR3 comprises 14 residues. The junction had 8 bases not matched to a gene; V was cut back by 5 bases and J by 4 bases. Germline V gene sequence: CDR1 GTSNPN, CDR2 SVGIG (reference sequence). The CDR3 is CAWVPGLTYNEQFF. Here the CDR3 DNA reads TGTGCCTGGGTCCCGGGACTAACATACAATGAGCAGTTCTTC. Full variable domain (outside the CDR3, taken from reference TRBV30 and TRBJ2-1): SQTIHQWPATLVQPVGSPLSLECTVEGTSNPNLYWYRQAAGRGLQLLFYSVGIGQISSEVPQNLSASRPQDRQFILSSKKLLLSDSGFYLCAWVPGLTYNEQFFGPGTRLTVL.

The rearrangement links TRBV20-1 to TRBJ1-1; D is possibly TRBD1 (6 bases). The germline CDR1 and CDR2 sequences are DFQATT and SNEGSKA (reference sequence). This CDR3 is 16 amino acids long. The germline V and J ends were trimmed by 1 base and 3 bases, with 18 bases remaining between them. The CDR3 is CSARVSGRGGDTEAFF. The CDR3 region has the DNA TGCAGTGCTAGAGTAAGTGGCAGGGGCGGTGACACTGAAGCTTTCTTT.

CDR3 bases: TGTGCCAGCAGCGTAGGGGTACACACAGATACGCAGTATTTT. Its translation: CASSVGVHTDTQYF. The V call is TRBV9, the J call TRBJ2-3; D is unresolved. This CDR3 has 14 residues. Looked up from germline, CDR1 is SGDLS and CDR2 is YYNGEE. Trimming removed 0 bases at V and 2 bases at J, with 7 bases between.

The genes are TRBV28 and TRBJ1-2, with no clear D. V lost 7 bases to trimming and J lost 6 bases, with 12 bases between them. CDR1 is MDHEN, CDR2 SYDVKM, per germline. This CDR3 contains 12 residues. This CDR3 is CASTPRLDGYTF. DNA of the CDR3: TGTGCCAGCACACCCAGGCTCGATGGCTACACCTTC.

The gene calls are TRBV23-1 and TRBJ2-2; 8 nucleotides match TRBD1. TRBV23-1 is sorted into the ORF group, with uncertain function. The CDR3 length is 18 residues. Losses at the gene ends were 4 bases for V and 4 bases for J; bases not matched to a gene: 14. The CDR3 loop reads CASSPPGQGEGGTGELFF. The CDR3, as DNA: TGCGCCAGCAGTCCTCCCGGACAGGGTGAGGGGGGCACCGGGGAGCTGTTTTTT.

The chain carries TRBV29-1 and TRBJ2-1, with TRBD2 matching over 9 bases. V was clipped by 5 bases and J by 6 bases; unmatched bases: 5. In germline, CDR1 is SQVTM, CDR2 ANQGSEA. CDR3 length equals 13 residues. CDR3 residues: CSVQGLAGNEQFF. The CDR3 bases are TGCAGCGTTCAGGGACTAGCAGGCAATGAGCAGTTCTTC.

The chain carries TRBV28 and TRBJ2-1, with a tentative D call TRBD2 (6 bases). Germline loops: CDR1 MDHEN, CDR2 SYDVKM. Trimming pared 6 bases from V and 5 bases from J, leaving 14 bases between. CDR3 length: 14 residues. In DNA form, the CDR3 reads TGTGCCAGCAGACCCGACGGGGGACACAATGAGCAGTTCTTC. Residues: CASRPDGGHNEQFF. Supplemented by reference TRBV28 and TRBJ2-1, the full variable domain reads DVKVTQSSRYLVKRTGEKVFLECVQDMDHENMFWYRQDPGLGLRLIYFSYDVKMKEKGDIPEGYSVSREKKERFSLILESASTNQTSMYLCASRPDGGHNEQFFGPGTRLTVL.

J is TRBJ2-1 and V is TRBV24-1; a weak D match, TRBD1 (5 bases). The V end lost 9 bases, the J end lost 8 bases, and 10 bases lay between the germline ends. Germline V CDR1 and CDR2: KGHDR, SFDVKD. The length of the CDR3 is 11 residues. CDR3 nucleotide sequence: TGTGCCACCCGAAGGGGCGATGAGCAGTTCTTC. Translating gives CATRRGDEQFF.

The chain has TRBV5-1 and TRBJ2-2; D uncertain. V lost 4 bases, J lost 9 bases, and 7 bases lay in between. CDR1 is SGHRS and CDR2 is YFSETQ in the germline V gene. The CDR3 has 11 residues. The CDR3 DNA follows: TGCGCCAGCAGCCTGTCGAGGGAGCTGTTTTTT. As protein: CASSLSRELFF. The full variable domain, with the rest looked up from reference TRBV5-1 and TRBJ2-2, is KAGVTQTPRYLIKTRGQQVTLSCSPISGHRSVSWYQQTPGQGLQFLFEYFSETQRNKGNFPGRFSGRQFSNSRSEMNVSTLELGDSALYLCASSLSRELFFGEGSRLTVL.

This clonotype occurred a few times. This chain links TRBV29-1 with TRBJ2-7; 13 nucleotides align to TRBD2. V lost 4 bases to trimming and J lost 3 bases; unmatched junction nucleotides: 6. The length of the CDR3 is 15 residues. Germline V gene lookup returns CDR1 SQVTM and CDR2 ANQGSEA. The CDR3 sequence is CSVVGTSGALYEQYF. DNA for the CDR3: TGCAGCGTTGTTGGGACTAGCGGGGCCCTCTACGAGCAGTACTTC.